This passage covers 8 T cell receptor beta chains from one sample sequenced in a study of T cells in Graves' hyperthyroidism and ophthalmopathy. RNA transcripts provided the source from which TCR beta CDR3 regions were amplified. When the TCR CDR3 underwent first-round RT-PCR, the HTBI primer set was used. From the multiplex PCR reads, TCRdb called clonotypes with MiXCR, one entry per CDR3 protein. The sample has roughly 700,000 distinct CDR3 sequences, about a third seen once. Sequenced material: blood. The receptors derive from a woman in her 40s with Graves' hyperthyroidism.

This clonotype showed up just a few times. The chain couples TRBV4-3 to TRBJ1-2, with no clear D. Germline V CDR1 and CDR2: LGHNA, YSLEER. This CDR3 is built from 15 residues. Trimming took off 1 base at V and 3 bases at J, with 12 bases between the two ends. The CDR3 DNA reads as TGCGCCAGCAGCCAAGCACCCCTCTCCCACTATGGCTACACCTTC. Protein product: CASSQAPLSHYGYTF.

J is TRBJ2-5 and V is TRBV19, with 7 bases identical to TRBD1. Germline V CDR1 and CDR2: LNHDA, SQIVND (reference sequence). The V gene end was trimmed by 8 bases and the J gene end by 3 bases; junction bases not matched to a gene: 9. The CDR3 is made up of 14 amino acids. The CDR3 DNA reads as TGTGCCAGTGCTACGACCGACAGGGAAGAGACCCAGTACTTC. Its translation is CASATTDREETQYF.

J is TRBJ1-2 and V is TRBV27; the match to TRBD1 covers 8 bases. The V gene's germline CDR1 is MNHEY and CDR2 SMNVEV (reference sequence). J was trimmed by 4 bases and V by 3 bases; bases with no gene match: 7. The length of the CDR3 is 15 residues. The CDR3 region is CASSFSDRVGYGYTF. In nucleotides, the CDR3 is TGTGCCAGCAGTTTCTCGGACAGGGTTGGCTATGGCTACACCTTC.

This clonotype was picked up many times. The chain carries TRBV7-2 and TRBJ2-7; 7 bases fit TRBD2. V shed 0 bases, J shed 5 bases, and the junction held 13 bases outside the gene matches. Germline values: CDR1 SGHTA, CDR2 FQGNSA. This CDR3 contains 17 residues. The CDR3 loop is CASSLAIGGSGANEQYF. The CDR3 DNA sequence: TGTGCCAGCAGCTTAGCGATAGGCGGGAGTGGCGCAAACGAGCAGTACTTC.

On this clonotype: A read error is possible here, since a much larger clone lies one base away. J is TRBJ2-7 and V is TRBV7-2; maybe TRBD1 (6 bases). The CDR3 extends over 14 amino acids. Germline CDR1 SGHTA, CDR2 FQGNSA. CDR3 region: CASSHQPQGYEQHF. As DNA, the CDR3 is TGCGCCAGCAGCCATCAACCACAGGGTTACGAGCAGCACTTC.

J is TRBJ1-1 and V is TRBV5-1; 12 nucleotides match TRBD1. In germline, CDR1 is SGHRS, CDR2 YFSETQ. The length of the CDR3 is 15 residues. Trimming at V came to 3 bases and at J to 1 base, leaving 1 base not matched to a gene. This CDR3 is CASSWDRGQNTEAFF. The CDR3 DNA follows: TGCGCCAGCAGCTGGGACAGGGGGCAGAACACTGAAGCTTTCTTT.

The V and J genes are TRBV7-2 and TRBJ2-1, with 13 bases aligning to TRBD2. From germline, CDR1 is SGHTA and CDR2 FQGNSA. The ends lost 4 bases at V and 8 bases at J; junction bases unmatched: 8. This CDR3 has 16 residues. CDR3 nucleotides: TGTGCCAGCAGCTCCCCCCGGACTAGCGGGAGCTATGAGCAGTTCTTC. Translating it yields CASSSPRTSGSYEQFF.

The chain links TRBV7-8 to TRBJ2-2; the match to TRBD2 covers 14 bases. Per the germline V gene, CDR1 is SGHVS and CDR2 is FQNEAQ. The CDR3 loop spans 15 amino acids. With V trimmed by 1 base and J by 14 bases, 6 bases remained unmatched. The CDR3 DNA reads TGTGCCAGCAGCTTAGGGAGACTAGCGGGGGGGCTTCTGTTTTTT. This sequence encodes CASSLGRLAGGLLFF.